This TCR beta chain was identified during a study of T cell repertoires in cytomegalovirus infection. Each CDR3 protein is one row after TCRdb ran MiXCR on the reads. Of 200,000 to 300,000 distinct CDR3 sequences listed, roughly 15% are singletons. The J segment lost 7 bases and the V segment lost 5 bases, leaving 15 bases of the junction unmatched. This CDR3 is 16 amino acids long. Germline values: CDR1 SGHKS, CDR2 YYEKEE (reference sequence). The V gene is TRBV5-5, the J gene TRBJ2-1, with TRBD1 identical over 7 bases. The sample was PBMCs. This receptor was taken from a human donor in good health (CMV status not recorded). Some clones in this sample may be carry-over from other donors' samples. CDR3 protein: CASSRPQLTGMNEQFF. CDR3 sequence (DNA): TGTGCCAGCAGTCGGCCCCAGCTGACAGGGATGAATGAGCAGTTCTTC.